Listed below are T cell receptor beta chains from one sample, sequenced in a study of blood T cell repertoires in COVID-19. The data were produced by immunoSEQ multiplex PCR, yet TCRdb's version contains in-frame clones alone and is incomplete. The table records tens of thousands of clones, 87% of them present only once. Material: peripheral blood. Source of these receptors: a middle-aged man with COVID-19, enrolled during active disease. CDR3s leave out the opening cysteine and the closing phenylalanine or tryptophan. The order of the fields is V gene, J gene, CDR3 length, CDR3 protein.

V: TRBV5-4; J: TRBJ2-3; length: 13; CDR3: ASSGRQGQGDTQY
V: TRBV30; J: TRBJ2-3; length: 14; CDR3: AWSGVAGARTDTQY
V: TRBV10-1; J: TRBJ1-1; length: 15; CDR3: ASRGTGGGFMNTEAF
V: TRBV7-2; J: TRBJ1-5; length: 12; CDR3: ASSTRDRGQPQH
V: TRBV24-1; J: TRBJ1-5; length: 12; CDR3: ATRGTVANQPQH
V: TRBV5-1; J: TRBJ1-4; length: 13; CDR3: ASSLGRPGTEKLF
V: TRBV7-9; J: TRBJ1-5; length: 12; CDR3: ASSSHMSNQPQH
V: TRBV11-2; J: TRBJ1-3; length: 13; CDR3: ASSSNPGSGNTIY
V: TRBV19; J: TRBJ1-2; length: 11; CDR3: ASRGGTGDGYT
V: TRBV6-2/TRBV6-3; J: TRBJ2-3; length: 10; CDR3: ASSPIPDTQY
V: TRBV2; J: TRBJ1-1; length: 10; CDR3: ASSSQGTEAF
V: TRBV23-1; J: TRBJ1-1; length: 18; CDR3: ASSQSAKLKIGEGNTEAF
V: TRBV10-3; J: TRBJ1-2; length: 12; CDR3: AISEHTDRGGYT
V: TRBV10-3; J: TRBJ2-3; length: 13; CDR3: AIRVVKRGEDTQY
V: TRBV30; J: TRBJ2-2; length: 12; CDR3: AWSVLHTTGELF
V: TRBV28; J: TRBJ1-1; length: 15; CDR3: ASRTSGQGARGTEAF
V: TRBV4-1; J: TRBJ1-4; length: 16; CDR3: ASSQDGRGSATNEKLF
V: TRBV3-1/TRBV3-2; J: TRBJ1-1; length: 14; CDR3: ASSQRGTHLGTEAF
V: TRBV11-3; J: TRBJ1-1; length: 12; CDR3: ASSLPGYGGEAF
V: TRBV9; J: TRBJ2-5; length: 13; CDR3: ASSVAGTGAETQY
V: TRBV7-2; J: TRBJ2-1; length: 12; CDR3: ASSLLAGVGEQF
V: TRBV18; J: TRBJ1-4; length: 13; CDR3: ASSPGGDRVEKLF
V: TRBV4-1; J: TRBJ1-3; length: 13; CDR3: ASSQDSRAGNTIY
V: TRBV11-2; J: TRBJ1-3; length: 15; CDR3: ASSYLSVGLLRNTIY
V: TRBV5-4; J: TRBJ2-2; length: 13; CDR3: ASSLAKGGTGELF